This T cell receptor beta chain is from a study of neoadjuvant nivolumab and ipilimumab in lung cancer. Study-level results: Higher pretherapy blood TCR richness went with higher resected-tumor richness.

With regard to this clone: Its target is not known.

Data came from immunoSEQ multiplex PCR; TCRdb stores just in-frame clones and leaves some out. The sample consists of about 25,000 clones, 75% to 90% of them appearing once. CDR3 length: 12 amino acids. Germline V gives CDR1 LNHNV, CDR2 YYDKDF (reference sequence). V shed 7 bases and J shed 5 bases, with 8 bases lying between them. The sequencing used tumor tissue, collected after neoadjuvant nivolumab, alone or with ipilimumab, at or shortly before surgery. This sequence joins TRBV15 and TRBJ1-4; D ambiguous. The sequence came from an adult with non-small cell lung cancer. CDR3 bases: TGTGCCACCAAACAGCCAAATGAAAAACTGTTTTTT. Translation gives CATKQPNEKLFF.